The next 9 T cell receptor beta chains were all read from a single sample in a study of T-cell reconstitution after alpha-beta-depleted transplantation in children. The authors prepared the TCRbeta library with unique molecular identifiers. MiXCR, run by TCRdb on the PCR reads, gives a single entry per CDR3 protein. Of some 600,000 distinct CDR3 sequences in the sample, 10% to 15% were seen once. Sequenced here: PBMCs, mostly from graft donor cells, sampled 360 days after TCRalphabeta/CD19-depleted stem cell transplant. These receptors were collected from a male patient between 10 and 17 years old who had a stem cell transplant for acute myeloid leukemia, so the T cells may come from the graft donor.

CDR3 in amino acids: CATGRGDRDTGELFF. In DNA form, the CDR3 reads TGTGCCACTGGGAGGGGGGACAGGGACACCGGGGAGCTGTTTTTT. The gene calls are TRBV28 and TRBJ2-2; 9 bases align to TRBD1. The germline V gene has CDR1 MDHEN and CDR2 SYDVKM. V was clipped by 10 bases and J by 3 bases; unmatched bases: 9. The CDR3 extends over 15 amino acids.

This clonotype appeared a few times. The chain recombines TRBV20-1 with TRBJ2-4, with 8 bases fitting TRBD1. The CDR3 spans 13 residues. J lost 3 bases, V lost 4 bases, and 2 bases had no gene match. Germline V gives CDR1 DFQATT, CDR2 SNEGSKA (reference sequence). For the CDR3, the DNA is TGCAGTGCTAACAGGGGGGACAAAAACATTCAGTACTTC. It codes for CSANRGDKNIQYF.

This clonotype has a handful of counts. V and J are TRBV9 and TRBJ2-1; TRBD2 is a possible D gene (6 bases). V lost 2 bases to trimming and J lost 4 bases, with 10 bases between them. Germline V CDR1 and CDR2: SGDLS, YYNGEE. The CDR3 totals 14 residues. Here the CDR3 DNA reads TGTGCCAGCAGCGTGGAGGGCAGATACAATGAGCAGTTCTTC. Translated, it gives CASSVEGRYNEQFF. The full variable domain, completed using reference TRBV9 and TRBJ2-1, is DSGVTQTPKHLITATGQRVTLRCSPRSGDLSVYWYQQSLDQGLQFLIQYYNGEERAKGNILERFSAQQFPDLHSELNLSSLELGDSALYFCASSVEGRYNEQFFGPGTRLTVL.

In this sample, this clonotype turned up many times. The V and J genes are TRBV20-1 and TRBJ2-1; 11 positions match TRBD2. The CDR3 contains 14 residues. CDR1 is DFQATT, CDR2 SNEGSKA, per germline (reference sequence). Germline trimming cut 6 bases from V and 8 bases from J; bases unmatched to any gene: 9. DNA for the CDR3: TGCAGTGCGCTTTCTAGCGGGAGGACGGATGAGCAGTTCTTC. It codes for CSALSSGRTDEQFF.

CDR3 in DNA: TGCAGCGCCGAGGGAGGGCATACGGGGACCGGGGAGCTGTTTTTT. It yields the protein CSAEGGHTGTGELFF. The V gene is TRBV29-1, the J gene TRBJ2-2, with TRBD2 matching 7 bases. V lost 7 bases and J lost 5; bases outside the gene matches: 13. The V gene's germline CDR1 is SQVTM and CDR2 ANQGSEA. The CDR3 totals 15 residues.

The chain uses TRBV20-1 and TRBJ2-5; no reliable D call. Trimming shortened V by 5 bases and J by 2 bases, and 9 bases separated the two germline ends. CDR1 is DFQATT, CDR2 SNEGSKA, per germline (reference sequence). This CDR3 has 12 amino acids. In nucleotides, the CDR3 is TGCAGTGCTCTGGGGAAACAAGAGACCCAGTACTTC. It is translated as CSALGKQETQYF.

The rearrangement uses TRBV20-1 and TRBJ2-3; 10 nucleotides line up with TRBD2. Per the germline V gene, CDR1 is DFQATT and CDR2 is SNEGSKA (reference sequence). The CDR3 has 15 residues. CDR3 in DNA: TGCAGCCTGGCCGGGCAGCTAGCGGGAGTGGATACGCAGTATTTT. Its protein is CSLAGQLAGVDTQYF.

This sequence joins TRBV20-1 and TRBJ2-5; no clear D gene. Trimming took off 3 bases at V and 4 bases at J, with 21 bases between the two ends. Looked up from germline, CDR1 is DFQATT and CDR2 is SNEGSKA (reference sequence). The CDR3 consists of 16 residues. CDR3 in amino acids: CSARGPFIHWIETQYF. The DNA for the CDR3 is TGCAGTGCTAGGGGCCCATTTATACATTGGATAGAGACCCAGTACTTC.

The chain uses TRBV20-1 and TRBJ2-4, with D possibly called TRBD1 or TRBD2 (5 bases each). The CDR3 length is 12 residues. The V end was cut by 5 bases, the J end by 5 bases, with 10 bases between. CDR1 is DFQATT, CDR2 SNEGSKA, per germline (reference sequence). The CDR3 coding sequence is TGCAGTGCTGGGGACCTTGAAAACATTCAGTACTTC. Amino acids: CSAGDLENIQYF.